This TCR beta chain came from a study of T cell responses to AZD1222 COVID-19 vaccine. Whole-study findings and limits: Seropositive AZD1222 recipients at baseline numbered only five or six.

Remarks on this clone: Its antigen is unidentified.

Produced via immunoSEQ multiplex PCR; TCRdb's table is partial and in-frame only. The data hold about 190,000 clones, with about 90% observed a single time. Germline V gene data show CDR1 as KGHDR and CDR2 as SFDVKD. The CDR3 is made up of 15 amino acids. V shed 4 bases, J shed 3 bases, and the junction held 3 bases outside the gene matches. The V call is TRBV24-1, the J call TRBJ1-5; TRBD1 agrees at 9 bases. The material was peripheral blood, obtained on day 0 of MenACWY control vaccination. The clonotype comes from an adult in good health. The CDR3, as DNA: TGTGCCACCAGTGAGCGGACAGGGGCCAATCAGCCCCAGCATTTT. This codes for CATSERTGANQPQHF.